Listed below are T cell receptor beta chains from one sample, sequenced in a study of long-term antiretroviral therapy in people with HIV. The protocol was immunoSEQ multiplex PCR, while the TCRdb copy is restricted to in-frame clones and leaves out a portion. The top ten hold roughly 5.7% of the sample, which has roughly 25,000 clones, approximately 83% seen once. The sequencing used unsorted PBMCs, collected 0.7 years before starting antiretroviral therapy. All receptors come from a man aged 30-40 years with HIV. CDR3s include the opening cysteine and the closing phenylalanine or tryptophan. Each record gives: J gene, clone size, D gene, V gene, CDR3 protein, CDR3 DNA. A D gene is named only where the DNA matches it firmly. Only part of the rows carry a size: once, few, many, or a class if the clone is expanded.

j_gene: TRBJ1-4; abundance: .; d_gene: TRBD1; v_gene: TRBV15; CDR3aa: CATSRQGAPNEKLFF; CDR3nt: TGTGCCACCAGCAGACAGGGGGCGCCTAATGAAAAACTGTTTTTT
j_gene: TRBJ2-7; abundance: .; d_gene: .; v_gene: TRBV18; CDR3aa: CASSLRDGTYEQYF; CDR3nt: TGTGCCAGCTCACTCCGGGACGGTACCTACGAGCAGTACTTC
j_gene: TRBJ2-1; abundance: .; d_gene: .; v_gene: TRBV7-2; CDR3aa: CASSPSSSRGYNEQFF; CDR3nt: TGTGCCAGCAGCCCAAGCAGTTCCCGGGGGTACAATGAGCAGTTCTTC
j_gene: TRBJ2-7; abundance: few; d_gene: .; v_gene: TRBV7-2; CDR3aa: CASSLSTGAGPQSEQYF; CDR3nt: TGTGCCAGCAGCTTATCGACGGGAGCGGGTCCACAGAGCGAGCAGTACTTC
j_gene: TRBJ2-5; abundance: .; d_gene: .; v_gene: TRBV6-1; CDR3aa: CASSVAGETQYF; CDR3nt: TGTGCCAGCAGTGTGGCGGGGGAGACCCAGTACTTC
j_gene: TRBJ2-7; abundance: .; d_gene: .; v_gene: TRBV30; CDR3aa: CAWSVSRHEQYF; CDR3nt: TGTGCCTGGAGTGTATCCCGCCACGAGCAGTACTTC
j_gene: TRBJ2-2; abundance: .; d_gene: .; v_gene: TRBV27; CDR3aa: CASRSGEENPGELFF; CDR3nt: TGTGCCAGCAGATCCGGGGAAGAAAACCCCGGGGAGCTGTTTTTT
j_gene: TRBJ2-7; abundance: once; d_gene: TRBD2; v_gene: TRBV11-3; CDR3aa: CASSRSGSIHEQYF; CDR3nt: TGTGCCAGCAGCCGCAGCGGGAGTATCCACGAGCAGTACTTC
j_gene: TRBJ2-3; abundance: .; d_gene: .; v_gene: TRBV27; CDR3aa: CASSLWGTDTQYF; CDR3nt: TGTGCCAGCAGTTTATGGGGCACAGATACGCAGTATTTT
j_gene: TRBJ2-3; abundance: .; d_gene: .; v_gene: TRBV5-4; CDR3aa: CASSVMSVGRDTQYF; CDR3nt: TGTGCCAGCAGCGTAATGAGTGTCGGGAGAGATACGCAGTATTTT
j_gene: TRBJ1-5; abundance: .; d_gene: .; v_gene: TRBV6-1; CDR3aa: CASSETQFDPNQPQHF; CDR3nt: TGTGCCAGCAGTGAAACGCAGTTCGACCCCAATCAGCCCCAGCATTTT
j_gene: TRBJ2-1; abundance: .; d_gene: TRBD2; v_gene: TRBV7-6; CDR3aa: CASSLTSGYYNEQFF; CDR3nt: TGTGCCAGCAGCTTGACTAGCGGGTACTACAATGAGCAGTTCTTC
j_gene: TRBJ1-5; abundance: .; d_gene: .; v_gene: TRBV28; CDR3aa: CASSYGGNQPQHF; CDR3nt: TGTGCCAGCAGTTATGGCGGCAATCAGCCCCAGCATTTT
j_gene: TRBJ2-5; abundance: .; d_gene: .; v_gene: TRBV7-9; CDR3aa: CASSFGGKETQYF; CDR3nt: TGTGCCAGCAGCTTCGGGGGAAAAGAGACCCAGTACTTC
j_gene: TRBJ1-2; abundance: .; d_gene: TRBD1; v_gene: TRBV5-3; CDR3aa: CARPNFTGEDGYTF; CDR3nt: TGTGCCAGACCTAACTTTACAGGGGAAGATGGCTACACCTTC
j_gene: TRBJ2-2; abundance: .; d_gene: .; v_gene: TRBV29-1; CDR3aa: CSVLGETNTGELFF; CDR3nt: TGCAGCGTTCTCGGGGAAACGAACACCGGGGAGCTGTTTTTT
j_gene: TRBJ1-4; abundance: .; d_gene: TRBD1; v_gene: TRBV28; CDR3aa: CAILQGNNEKLFF; CDR3nt: TGTGCCATCCTACAGGGGAATAATGAAAAACTGTTTTTT
j_gene: TRBJ1-1; abundance: few; d_gene: .; v_gene: TRBV5-8; CDR3aa: CASSLAGTNTEAFF; CDR3nt: TGTGCCAGCAGCTTGGCAGGGACGAACACTGAAGCTTTCTTT
j_gene: TRBJ1-2; abundance: few; d_gene: .; v_gene: TRBV9; CDR3aa: CASSVARGFGYTF; CDR3nt: TGTGCCAGCAGCGTAGCCAGGGGCTTTGGCTACACCTTC
j_gene: TRBJ1-1; abundance: .; d_gene: TRBD1; v_gene: TRBV9; CDR3aa: CASSVEGGTGPAFF; CDR3nt: TGTGCCAGCAGCGTAGAAGGGGGGACAGGGCCAGCTTTCTTT
j_gene: TRBJ1-4; abundance: .; d_gene: .; v_gene: TRBV6-6; CDR3aa: CASSYSSGVEKLFF; CDR3nt: TGTGCCAGCAGTTACTCGAGCGGGGTAGAAAAACTGTTTTTT
j_gene: TRBJ2-3; abundance: .; d_gene: .; v_gene: TRBV11-2; CDR3aa: CASSSSGGGRVDTQYF; CDR3nt: TGTGCCAGCAGCTCCAGCGGAGGGGGCCGGGTAGATACGCAGTATTTT
j_gene: TRBJ2-2; abundance: .; d_gene: TRBD2; v_gene: TRBV5-1; CDR3aa: CASSLALAGGPSTGELFF; CDR3nt: TGCGCCAGCAGCTTGGCCCTAGCGGGGGGGCCTAGCACCGGGGAGCTGTTTTTT
j_gene: TRBJ1-2; abundance: .; d_gene: TRBD1; v_gene: TRBV15; CDR3aa: CATSRGGTGPYGYTF; CDR3nt: TGTGCCACCAGCAGAGGGGGGACAGGGCCCTATGGCTACACCTTC
j_gene: TRBJ1-2; abundance: .; d_gene: .; v_gene: TRBV2; CDR3aa: CASSRDGNLGGYTF; CDR3nt: TGTGCCAGCAGCCGGGACGGCAACTTGGGCGGCTACACCTTC
j_gene: TRBJ1-4; abundance: .; d_gene: TRBD1; v_gene: TRBV4-2; CDR3aa: CASSQEVQDRGNEKLFF; CDR3nt: TGTGCCAGCAGCCAAGAAGTACAGGACAGGGGAAATGAAAAACTGTTTTTT
j_gene: TRBJ1-3; abundance: .; d_gene: .; v_gene: TRBV10-3; CDR3aa: CAISGQEPSGNTIYF; CDR3nt: TGTGCCATCTCGGGACAAGAGCCCTCTGGAAACACCATATATTTT
j_gene: TRBJ1-1; abundance: .; d_gene: .; v_gene: TRBV9; CDR3aa: CASSVSRAGNTEAFF; CDR3nt: TGTGCCAGCAGCGTAAGCAGGGCAGGGAACACTGAAGCTTTCTTT
j_gene: TRBJ1-4; abundance: .; d_gene: .; v_gene: TRBV2; CDR3aa: CASSETGLEEKLFF; CDR3nt: TGTGCCAGCAGTGAAACAGGGTTAGAGGAAAAACTGTTTTTT
j_gene: TRBJ2-1; abundance: .; d_gene: .; v_gene: TRBV5-6; CDR3aa: CASSLVSLSSYNEQFF; CDR3nt: TGTGCCAGCAGCTTGGTCTCCCTCAGCTCCTACAATGAGCAGTTCTTC